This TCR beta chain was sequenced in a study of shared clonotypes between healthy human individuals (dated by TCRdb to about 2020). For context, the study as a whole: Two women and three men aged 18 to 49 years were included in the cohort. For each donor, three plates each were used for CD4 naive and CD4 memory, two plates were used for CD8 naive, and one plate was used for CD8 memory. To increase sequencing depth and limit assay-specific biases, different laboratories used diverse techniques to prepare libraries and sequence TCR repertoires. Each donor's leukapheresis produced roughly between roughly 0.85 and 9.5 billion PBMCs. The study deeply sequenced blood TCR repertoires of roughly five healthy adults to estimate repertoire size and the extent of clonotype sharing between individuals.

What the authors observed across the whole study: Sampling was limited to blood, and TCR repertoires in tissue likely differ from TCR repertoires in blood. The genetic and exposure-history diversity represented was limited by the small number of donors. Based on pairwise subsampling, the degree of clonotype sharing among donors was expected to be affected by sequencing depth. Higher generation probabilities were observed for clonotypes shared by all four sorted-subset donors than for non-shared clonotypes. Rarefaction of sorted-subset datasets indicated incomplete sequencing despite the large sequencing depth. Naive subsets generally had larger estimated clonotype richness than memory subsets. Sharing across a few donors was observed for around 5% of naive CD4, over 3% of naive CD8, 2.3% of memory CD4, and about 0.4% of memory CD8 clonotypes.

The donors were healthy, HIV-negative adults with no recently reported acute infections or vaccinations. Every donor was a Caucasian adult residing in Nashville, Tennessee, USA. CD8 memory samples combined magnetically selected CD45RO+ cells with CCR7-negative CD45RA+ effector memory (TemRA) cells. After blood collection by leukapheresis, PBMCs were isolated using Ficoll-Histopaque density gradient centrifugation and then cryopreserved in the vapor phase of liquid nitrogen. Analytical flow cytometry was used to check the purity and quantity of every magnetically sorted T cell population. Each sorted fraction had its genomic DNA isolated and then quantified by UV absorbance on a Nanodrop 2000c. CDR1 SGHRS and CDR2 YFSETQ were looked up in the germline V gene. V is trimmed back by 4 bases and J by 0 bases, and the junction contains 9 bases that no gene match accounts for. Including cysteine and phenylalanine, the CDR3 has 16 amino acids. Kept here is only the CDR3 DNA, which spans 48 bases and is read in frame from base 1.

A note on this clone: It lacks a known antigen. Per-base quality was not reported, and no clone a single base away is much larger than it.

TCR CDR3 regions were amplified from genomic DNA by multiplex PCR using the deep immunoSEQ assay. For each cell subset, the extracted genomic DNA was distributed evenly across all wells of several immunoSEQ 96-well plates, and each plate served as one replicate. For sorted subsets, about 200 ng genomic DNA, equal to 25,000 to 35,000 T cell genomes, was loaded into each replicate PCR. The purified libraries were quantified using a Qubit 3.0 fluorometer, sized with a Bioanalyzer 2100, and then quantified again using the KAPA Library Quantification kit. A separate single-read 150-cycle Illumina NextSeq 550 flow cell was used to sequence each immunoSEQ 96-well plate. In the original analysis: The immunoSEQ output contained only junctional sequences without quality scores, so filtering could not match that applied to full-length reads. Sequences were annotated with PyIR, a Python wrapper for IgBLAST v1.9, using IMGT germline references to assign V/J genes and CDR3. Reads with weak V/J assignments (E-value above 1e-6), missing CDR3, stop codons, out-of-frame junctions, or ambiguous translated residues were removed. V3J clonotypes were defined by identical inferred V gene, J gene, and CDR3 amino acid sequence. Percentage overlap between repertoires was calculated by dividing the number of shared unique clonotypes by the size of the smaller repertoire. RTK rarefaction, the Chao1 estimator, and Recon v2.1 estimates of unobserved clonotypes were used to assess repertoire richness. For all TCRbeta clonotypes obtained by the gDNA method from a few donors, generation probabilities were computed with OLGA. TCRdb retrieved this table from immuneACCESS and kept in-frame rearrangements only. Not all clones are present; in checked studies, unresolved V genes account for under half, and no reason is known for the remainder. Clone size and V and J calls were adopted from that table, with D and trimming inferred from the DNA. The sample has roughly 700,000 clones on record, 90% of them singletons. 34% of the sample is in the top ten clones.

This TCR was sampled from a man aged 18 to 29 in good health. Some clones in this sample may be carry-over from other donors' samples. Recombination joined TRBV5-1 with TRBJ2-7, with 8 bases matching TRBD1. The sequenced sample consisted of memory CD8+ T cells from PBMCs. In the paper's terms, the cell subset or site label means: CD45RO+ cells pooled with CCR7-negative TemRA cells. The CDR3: CASSPSDRASSYEQYF. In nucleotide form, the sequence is TGCGCCAGCAGCCCCTCGGACAGGGCTAGCTCCTACGAGCAGTACTTC.